These 10 T cell receptor beta chains originate from one sample sequenced in a study of T-cell reconstitution after alpha-beta-depleted transplantation in children. It was with unique molecular identifiers that the TCRbeta library was prepared. From the PCR reads, TCRdb called clonotypes with MiXCR, one entry per CDR3 protein. The data hold about 360,000 distinct CDR3 sequences, with roughly 15% observed a single time. The sequences come from PBMCs, collected from the stem cell graft. The receptor source for this set is a human donor who donated a stem cell graft to a child with Fanconi anemia.

This clonotype came up many times. The chain couples TRBV20-1 to TRBJ1-1; D is uncertain. Trimming took off 3 bases at V and 6 bases at J, with 8 bases between the two ends. The CDR3 length is 11 residues. The germline gives CDR1 DFQATT, CDR2 SNEGSKA (reference sequence). The CDR3 reads CSARSRAEAFF. The CDR3 nucleotides read TGCAGTGCTAGGAGTAGGGCTGAAGCTTTCTTT.

This clonotype was detected ten times or more. This rearrangement joins TRBV5-1 to TRBJ2-1; perhaps TRBD1 as D (8 bases). Trimming pared 1 base from V and 4 bases from J, leaving 12 bases between. CDR3 size: 15 residues. Germline V gives CDR1 SGHRS, CDR2 YFSETQ. The CDR3 DNA is TGCGCCAGCAGCTTGACAGGGGGGGGATACAATGAGCAGTTCTTC. This gives the protein CASSLTGGGYNEQFF.

This clonotype occurred a few times. This chain links TRBV20-1 with TRBJ2-1; 7 bases match TRBD2. The CDR3 consists of 15 residues. Trimming at V came to 0 bases and at J to 3 bases, leaving 5 bases not matched to a gene. CDR1 DFQATT and CDR2 SNEGSKA come from the germline V gene (reference sequence). CDR3: CSARDTQRGYNEQFF. CDR3 sequence (DNA): TGCAGTGCTAGAGATACCCAGCGGGGCTACAATGAGCAGTTCTTC.

The V gene is TRBV5-1, the J gene TRBJ2-4; 7 nucleotides agree with TRBD1. In germline, CDR1 is SGHRS, CDR2 YFSETQ. V lost 4 bases and J lost 0; bases outside the gene matches: 10. CDR3 length: 17 amino acids. The CDR3 region is CASSRDTRQGAKNIQYF. The DNA for the CDR3 is TGCGCCAGCAGCCGAGACACACGACAGGGAGCCAAAAACATTCAGTACTTC. Full variable domain (missing parts from reference TRBV5-1 and TRBJ2-4): KAGVTQTPRYLIKTRGQQVTLSCSPISGHRSVSWYQQTPGQGLQFLFEYFSETQRNKGNFPGRFSGRQFSNSRSEMNVSTLELGDSALYLCASSRDTRQGAKNIQYFGAGTRLSVL.

This sequence joins TRBV19 and TRBJ1-3; D unclear. The V end lost 5 bases, the J end lost 2 bases, and 10 bases lay between the germline ends. The V gene's germline CDR1 is LNHDA and CDR2 SQIVND (reference sequence). CDR3 length equals 14 residues. The CDR3 sequence: CASSYVPPGNTIYF. CDR3 nucleotides: TGTGCCAGTAGTTACGTCCCGCCTGGAAACACCATATATTTT.

This clonotype showed up just a few times. The chain joins TRBV20-1 to TRBJ1-2; D is uncertain. This CDR3 comprises 13 residues. The V end was cut by 3 bases, the J end by 0 bases, with 8 bases between. In germline, CDR1 is DFQATT, CDR2 SNEGSKA (reference sequence). For the CDR3, the DNA is TGCAGTGCTAGTCTCAGGCCTAACTATGGCTACACCTTC. This gives the protein CSASLRPNYGYTF.

The genes are TRBV13 and TRBJ2-1; D is uncertain. V lost 7 bases and J 3 bases, leaving 13 bases between the germline ends. CDR1 is PRHDT, CDR2 FYEKMQ, per germline (reference sequence). The CDR3 length is 14 residues. The CDR3 sequence is CASTTGQLYNEQFF. The CDR3, as DNA: TGTGCCAGCACCACCGGGCAGCTCTACAATGAGCAGTTCTTC.

This clonotype has just a few counts. The chain uses TRBV20-1 and TRBJ2-3, with D hard to call. The CDR3 is made up of 14 amino acids. The germline V and J ends were trimmed by 0 bases and 7 bases, with 14 bases remaining between them. Germline V CDR1 and CDR2: DFQATT, SNEGSKA (reference sequence). Here the CDR3 DNA reads TGCAGTGCTAGAGATCGAATGCAAGCTTATACGCAGTATTTT. Translated: CSARDRMQAYTQYF.

The rearrangement joins TRBV7-9 to TRBJ2-3; 11 bases align to TRBD2. The germline gives CDR1 SEHNR, CDR2 FQNEAQ (reference sequence). J was trimmed by 2 bases and V by 7 bases; bases with no gene match: 5. The CDR3 has 15 residues. The CDR3 here is CASIPSGGNTDTQYF. CDR3 bases: TGTGCCAGCATTCCTAGCGGGGGGAACACAGATACGCAGTATTTT.

The V and J genes are TRBV29-1 and TRBJ2-5; a weak D match, TRBD2 (5 bases). This CDR3 comprises 16 residues. Germline values: CDR1 SQVTM, CDR2 ANQGSEA. Trimming took 6 bases from V and 4 from J, leaving 24 bases between them. CDR3 region: CSVATSGRPAGETQYF. The CDR3 DNA reads as TGCAGCGTCGCCACAAGCGGACGCCCGGCGGGAGAGACCCAGTACTTC. Variable domain in full (rest from reference TRBV29-1 and TRBJ2-5): SAVISQKPSRDICQRGTSLTIQCQVDSQVTMMFWYRQQPGQSLTLIATANQGSEATYESGFVIDKFPISRPNLTFSTLTVSNMSPEDSSIYLCSVATSGRPAGETQYFGPGTRLLVL.